The text below deals with one TCR beta chain. The antigen remains unidentified. The PCR contained 60 Vbeta and 13 Jbeta primers. The repertoire was sequenced with immunoSEQ multiplex PCR; TCRdb's copy has only in-frame clones and lacks some. This repertoire shows about 160,000 clones, around four fifths found once; its top ten account for more than 0.9%. This entry comes from a study of cytomegalovirus exposure and HLA in healthy donors. Germline V gene sequence: CDR1 GTSNPN, CDR2 SVGIG (reference sequence). This CDR3 has 13 residues. The V gene lost 0 bases and the J gene lost 6 bases, with 12 bases spanning the gap. Whole-study findings and limits: When presence/absence was analysed, sequencing depth was taken to be roughly uniform across donors. In a later analysis, a genetic analysis reported fewer productive-TCR N-insertions in an Asian-associated ancestry cluster than the cohort average. Diagnosis of cytomegalovirus status made by the classifier reportedly showed high specificity and sensitivity. Trimming of TCR beta V- and J-genes showed a link, identified in a later analysis, to a missense DCLRE1C variant.

The sample consisted of PBMCs. The rearrangement links TRBV30 to TRBJ2-7, with a tentative D call TRBD2 (5 bases). The sequence was obtained from a girl aged 2-10 years in good health and CMV-seropositive. The CDR3 DNA sequence: TGTGCCTGGAGTGTGGTGGGAGATGTCGAGCAGTACTTC. Its translation: CAWSVVGDVEQYF. The full variable domain, completed using reference TRBV30 and TRBJ2-7, is SQTIHQWPATLVQPVGSPLSLECTVEGTSNPNLYWYRQAAGRGLQLLFYSVGIGQISSEVPQNLSASRPQDRQFILSSKKLLLSDSGFYLCAWSVVGDVEQYFGPGTRLTVT.